A selection of T cell receptor beta chains follows, all from one sample in a study of blood T cell repertoires in COVID-19. The method was immunoSEQ multiplex PCR; TCRdb's version includes in-frame clones alone and lacks a portion of them. The sample includes hundreds of thousands of clones, roughly 86% of them seen just once. The sequencing sample was made of peripheral blood. These receptor sequences come from a woman aged 55 to 70 with COVID-19, enrolled during active disease. Each CDR3 is given with its conserved first and last residue. A D gene is named only where the DNA matches it firmly. The size field is filled for only some rows; it gives once, few, many or a size class.

abundance	d_gene	v_gene	j_gene	CDR3aa	CDR3nt
once	.	TRBV7-2	TRBJ2-3	CASNRGTDTQYF	TGTGCCAGCAACAGGGGCACAGATACGCAGTATTTT
few	.	TRBV2	TRBJ1-2	CASSSFGTKGYGYTF	TGTGCCAGCAGTTCCTTCGGGACAAAGGGCTATGGCTACACCTTC
.	TRBD2	TRBV4-1	TRBJ2-1	CASSPRTSGGFYNEQFF	TGCGCCAGCAGCCCGAGGACTAGCGGGGGGTTTTACAATGAGCAGTTCTTC
.	.	TRBV12-3/TRBV12-4	TRBJ1-3	CATLVGSGNTIYF	TGTGCCACTTTGGTCGGGTCAGGAAACACCATATATTTT
.	.	TRBV18	TRBJ2-7	CASSHRQGPYEQYF	TGTGCCAGCTCACATCGGCAGGGGCCCTACGAGCAGTACTTC
.	.	TRBV30	TRBJ1-1	CAWTPSTDTEAFF	TGTGCCTGGACGCCCTCTACCGACACTGAAGCTTTCTTT
once	.	TRBV10-3	TRBJ2-7	CAISPTEYEQYF	TGTGCCATCAGCCCGACAGAATACGAGCAGTACTTC
.	TRBD1	TRBV5-1	TRBJ1-2	CASRSGTGWNGYTF	TGCGCCAGCAGGTCGGGGACAGGGTGGAATGGCTACACCTTC
.	.	TRBV5-6	TRBJ1-1	CASSAQAHEDTEAFF	TGTGCCAGCAGCGCACAGGCCCATGAAGACACTGAAGCTTTCTTT
.	TRBD1	TRBV11-2	TRBJ2-1	CASSTGQFPYNEQFF	TGTGCCAGCAGCACGGGACAGTTCCCCTACAATGAGCAGTTCTTC
.	TRBD1	TRBV28	TRBJ1-1	CASSKTGGVLSIAEAFF	TGTGCCAGCAGCAAGACAGGGGGCGTGTTAAGCATCGCTGAAGCTTTCTTT
.	.	TRBV29-1	TRBJ1-1	CSAYGMEAFF	TGCAGCGCTTACGGGATGGAGGCTTTCTTT
.	TRBD2	TRBV29-1	TRBJ2-3	CNAVGRGGPDTQYF	TGCAACGCTGTCGGGCGGGGGGGGCCGGATACGCAGTATTTT
.	.	TRBV5-5	TRBJ1-5	CASSLAGSNQPQHF	TGTGCCAGCAGCTTGGCGGGGTCGAATCAGCCCCAGCATTTT
.	TRBD1	TRBV29-1	TRBJ1-1	CSVSGGWSEAFF	TGCAGCGTTTCAGGGGGGTGGTCTGAAGCTTTCTTT
.	.	TRBV27	TRBJ1-5	CASSLKLTGSQPQHF	TGTGCCAGCAGTTTAAAGCTTACAGGGAGTCAGCCCCAGCATTTT
few	.	TRBV6-1	TRBJ1-2	CASSEVYESVGYTF	TGTGCCAGCAGTGAAGTTTATGAGTCGGTGGGCTACACCTTC
.	TRBD1	TRBV24-1	TRBJ2-1	CATSPRDRGRQNEQFF	TGTGCCACCAGTCCCCGGGACAGGGGGCGTCAAAATGAGCAGTTCTTC
few	TRBD1	TRBV4-1	TRBJ1-4	CASSLWDRGALKDEKLFF	TGCGCCAGCAGCCTGTGGGACAGGGGGGCCCTGAAGGATGAAAAACTGTTTTTT
.	TRBD2	TRBV18	TRBJ2-6	CASSLTGLAGSSGANVLTF	TGTGCCAGCTCACTAACGGGACTAGCGGGGAGCTCTGGGGCCAACGTCCTGACTTTC
few	.	TRBV2	TRBJ1-5	CASRPRGSNQPQHF	TGTGCCAGCAGACCTCGAGGAAGCAATCAGCCCCAGCATTTT
.	TRBD1	TRBV6-7	TRBJ2-1	CASSGQGNDNEQFF	TGTGCCAGCAGCGGACAGGGAAATGACAATGAGCAGTTCTTC
.	.	TRBV6-5	TRBJ1-2	CASNGGTVDGYTF	TGTGCCAGCAACGGAGGGACGGTAGATGGCTACACCTTC
.	.	TRBV3-1/TRBV3-2	TRBJ1-5	CASSQRGGSHQPQHF	TGTGCCAGCAGCCAACGAGGTGGGTCCCATCAGCCCCAGCATTTT
.	.	TRBV3-1/TRBV3-2	TRBJ1-4	CASSPSEGLSEKLFF	TGTGCCAGCAGCCCATCGGAGGGCCTTTCCGAAAAACTGTTTTTT
.	TRBD2	TRBV19	TRBJ2-4	CASSIGLAGGGIQYF	TGTGCCAGTAGTATAGGACTAGCGGGTGGGGGCATTCAGTACTTC
.	TRBD1	TRBV15	TRBJ2-7	CATSRGSLGQGAYEQYF	TGTGCCACCAGCAGAGGGTCCCTCGGACAGGGGGCCTACGAGCAGTACTTC
once	TRBD1	TRBV18	TRBJ2-2	CASSPGTGGAGGELFF	TGTGCCAGCTCACCAGGGACAGGGGGCGCCGGCGGGGAGCTGTTTTTT
once	.	TRBV11-2	TRBJ1-4	CASSEPGRANEKLFF	TGTGCCAGCAGCGAACCAGGGAGGGCTAATGAAAAACTGTTTTTT
.	TRBD1	TRBV2	TRBJ1-1	CASNSGGWTEAFF	TGTGCCAGCAATTCAGGGGGCTGGACTGAAGCTTTCTTT
.	TRBD1	TRBV27	TRBJ2-5	CASSFRGFKETQYF	TGTGCCAGCAGTTTCAGGGGGTTTAAAGAGACCCAGTACTTC
.	.	TRBV5-8	TRBJ2-5	CASSLLGRSQETQYF	TGTGCCAGCAGCTTGTTAGGGAGAAGCCAAGAGACCCAGTACTTC
.	.	TRBV19	TRBJ2-1	CASSIVGTRSHEQFF	TGTGCCAGTAGTATTGTGGGGACAAGGTCCCATGAGCAGTTCTTC
.	.	TRBV5-4	TRBJ2-3	CASSLRQTSTDTQYF	TGTGCCAGCAGCTTAAGACAGACTAGCACAGATACGCAGTATTTT
.	TRBD1	TRBV6-4	TRBJ2-3	CASSAAGGGDTQYF	TGTGCCAGCAGCGCGGCAGGGGGTGGAGATACGCAGTATTTT
.	.	TRBV6-5	TRBJ2-5	CASSHLSLQETQYF	TGTGCCAGCAGCCACTTATCCCTCCAAGAGACCCAGTACTTC
.	.	TRBV19	TRBJ1-1	CATQAGARGEAFF	TGTGCCACCCAAGCGGGGGCGAGGGGTGAAGCTTTCTTT
.	.	TRBV15	TRBJ2-5	CATSRQLETQYF	TGTGCCACCAGCAGACAACTTGAGACCCAGTACTTC
.	.	TRBV23-1	TRBJ1-1	CASSLQGMNTEAFF	TGCGCCAGCAGTCTACAGGGAATGAACACTGAAGCTTTCTTT
.	.	TRBV5-1	TRBJ1-6	CASSFGEGGSPLHF	TGCGCCAGCAGCTTCGGGGAAGGGGGTTCACCCCTCCACTTT
.	TRBD2	TRBV4-2	TRBJ2-1	CASSQELAGGYNEQFF	TGTGCCAGCAGCCAAGAACTAGCGGGGGGTTACAATGAGCAGTTCTTC
.	TRBD1	TRBV6-5	TRBJ1-2	CASSYSSDRAGYTF	TGTGCCAGCAGTTACTCCTCAGACAGGGCCGGCTACACCTTC
.	.	TRBV7-3	TRBJ2-3	CASSPSGSTDTQYF	TGTGCCAGCAGCCCGAGCGGGAGCACAGATACGCAGTATTTT
.	.	TRBV19	TRBJ2-5	CASSGGPGAGTQETQYF	TGTGCCAGTAGTGGGGGCCCGGGAGCGGGGACTCAAGAGACCCAGTACTTC
.	TRBD1	TRBV6-5	TRBJ2-1	CASSRDRGYNEQFF	TGTGCCAGCAGTCGGGACAGGGGATATAATGAGCAGTTCTTC
.	.	TRBV5-1	TRBJ1-4	CASSSWSSEKLFF	TGCGCCAGCAGCTCCTGGAGCAGTGAAAAACTGTTTTTT
.	.	TRBV7-8	TRBJ1-6	CASSFRRDRGSPLHF	TGTGCCAGCAGCTTTAGGAGGGATCGGGGTTCACCCCTCCACTTT